These 23 T cell receptor beta chains came from one sample sequenced in a study of shared clonotypes between healthy human individuals. Profiling relied on immunoSEQ multiplex PCR, and the TCRdb table lists in-frame clones only, not all of them. Seen here are around 2,000,000 clones, about 95% observed once, and the top ten hold less than 1.5%. Selected positively for CCR7 and CD45RO-negative, naive CD8 cells excluded terminally differentiated effector memory CD45RA+ cells. Source material: naive CD8+ T cells sorted from blood. The receptors originated from a man aged 18 to 29 in good health.

The chain carries TRBV29-1 and TRBJ2-1; no clear D gene. Per the germline V gene, CDR1 is SQVTM and CDR2 is ANQGSEA. V shed 1 base and J shed 2 bases, with 6 bases lying between them. The CDR3 runs to 13 residues. CDR3 amino acids: CSVEGITYNEQFF. DNA of the CDR3: TGCAGCGTTGAAGGGATCACCTACAATGAGCAGTTCTTC.

The chain joins TRBV29-1 to TRBJ2-1; 11 nucleotides align to TRBD1. J gave up 1 base and V 6 bases, and 2 bases lay outside the gene matches. CDR1 is SQVTM and CDR2 is ANQGSEA in the germline V gene. The CDR3 runs 14 residues. The CDR3 here is CSVDRGLSYNEQFF. The DNA of the CDR3 is TGCAGCGTGGACAGGGGGCTGTCCTACAATGAGCAGTTCTTC.

The chain uses TRBV27 and TRBJ2-1; TRBD2 agrees at 14 bases. CDR1 and CDR2 (germline): MNHEY, SMNVEV (reference sequence). The CDR3 is 15 amino acids. The V and J ends lost 4 bases and 8 bases, in that order; junction bases with no gene match: 4. This CDR3 reads CASSSQTSGGDEQFF. The DNA for the CDR3 is TGTGCCAGCAGTTCCCAGACTAGCGGGGGGGATGAGCAGTTCTTC.

On this clone: Other DNA variants within this sample encode the same CDR3. V gene TRBV4-2 combines with J gene TRBJ2-7, with 7 nucleotides matching TRBD1. There are 14 residues in the CDR3. V was pared by 4 bases and J by 4 bases, with 7 bases of the junction left unmatched. The germline V gene encodes CDR1 LGHNA and CDR2 YNFKEQ. CDR3 protein: CASSPRDSSYEQYF. The CDR3 DNA is TGTGCCAGCAGCCCCAGGGACAGCAGTTACGAGCAGTACTTC.

The chain links TRBV5-1 to TRBJ2-7, with D unclear. Germline values: CDR1 SGHRS, CDR2 YFSETQ. Deletions cut 4 bases from V and 2 bases from J, with 13 bases between. The CDR3 extends over 14 amino acids. CDR3 coding DNA: TGCGCCAGCAGCCCTCCCGCCCACCCCTACGAGCAGTACTTC. It translates to CASSPPAHPYEQYF.

As for this clone: In the same sample, other DNA sequences code for this CDR3. This chain connects TRBV7-9 to TRBJ2-3; D may be TRBD1 (7 bases). The CDR3 extends over 15 amino acids. CDR1 and CDR2 (germline): SEHNR, FQNEAQ (reference sequence). V was pared by 4 bases and J by 0 bases, with 11 bases between. CDR3 sequence (DNA): TGTGCCAGCAGCTCCCAGGGGGGTAGCACAGATACGCAGTATTTT. This codes for CASSSQGGSTDTQYF.

A remark on this clone: Distinct nucleotide sequences in the sample also encode this CDR3. The chain has TRBV7-9 and TRBJ2-7, with D hard to call. The CDR3 has 12 residues. Germline V lookup: CDR1 SEHNR, CDR2 FQNEAQ (reference sequence). Trimming removed 5 bases from V and 3 bases from J, with 8 bases in between. CDR3 in DNA: TGTGCCAGCAGCCTTGGGGACTACGAGCAGTACTTC. It is translated as CASSLGDYEQYF.

The chain employs TRBV10-2 and TRBJ2-7; D may correspond to TRBD1 or TRBD2 (5 bases each). Trimming pared 3 bases from V and 5 bases from J, leaving 8 bases between. Germline CDR1 and CDR2: WSHSY and SAAADI. The CDR3 covers 12 residues. The CDR3 is CASSEEGNEQYF. CDR3 DNA: TGCGCCAGCAGTGAAGAGGGGAACGAGCAGTACTTC.

A note on this clone: The same CDR3 also results from other DNA sequences found in this sample. The chain has TRBV6-6 and TRBJ2-7, with TRBD1 identical over 10 bases. Looked up from germline, CDR1 is MNHNY and CDR2 is SVGAGI (reference sequence). V shed 0 bases and J 3 bases; nucleotides not matched to a gene: 5. The CDR3 extends over 16 amino acids. For the CDR3, the DNA is TGTGCCAGCAGTTACTCGAGGGACAGGGGAGACTACGAGCAGTACTTC. Translated: CASSYSRDRGDYEQYF.

In this sample, this clone turned up once. V is TRBV7-2 and J is TRBJ2-3, with 8 positions matching TRBD1. The germline V gene has CDR1 SGHTA and CDR2 FQGNSA. V lost 4 bases, J lost 1 base, and 7 bases stayed unmatched. The CDR3 runs 16 residues. This chain's CDR3 is CASSSFPGQGTDTQYF. In DNA form, the CDR3 reads TGTGCCAGCAGCTCCTTCCCGGGACAGGGCACAGATACGCAGTATTTT.

With regard to this clone: Other nucleotide sequences from this sample produce the same CDR3. This rearrangement joins TRBV11-1 to TRBJ2-5; D gene unclear. The germline V gene has CDR1 SGHAT and CDR2 FQDESV (reference sequence). CDR3 length: 12 residues. Trimming took off 3 bases at V and 5 bases at J, with 7 bases between the two ends. The CDR3 region is CASSFLGETQYF. The CDR3 DNA follows: TGTGCCAGCAGCTTCCTCGGGGAGACCCAGTACTTC.

The genes are TRBV27 and TRBJ2-7; D unresolved. The V gene lost 2 bases and the J gene lost 3 bases, with 14 bases spanning the gap. Germline CDR1 is MNHEY and CDR2 is SMNVEV (reference sequence). The CDR3 has 15 amino acids. The chain's CDR3 is CASSLRAAFLYEQYF. The CDR3 nucleotides read TGTGCCAGCAGTTTACGGGCCGCCTTTCTCTACGAGCAGTACTTC.

This clone came up once. The chain uses TRBV15 and TRBJ2-7; maybe TRBD2 (5 bases). Germline loops: CDR1 LNHNV, CDR2 YYDKDF (reference sequence). The CDR3 loop spans 16 amino acids. With 5 bases removed from V and 0 bases from J, the gap between germline ends came to 17 bases. Written as DNA, the CDR3 is TGTGCCACCAGCCCCGGACTCTTTGGAAGCTCCTACGAGCAGTACTTC. This encodes CATSPGLFGSSYEQYF.

This clone has only one observation. This sequence joins TRBV25-1 and TRBJ2-3; TRBD2 agrees at 11 bases. This CDR3 has 18 residues. The V gene's germline CDR1 is MGHDK and CDR2 SYGVNS. Losses at the gene ends were 1 base for V and 2 bases for J; bases not matched to a gene: 8. CDR3 DNA sequence: TGTGCCAGCAGTGAATCGACTAGCGGGGCGACCTACACAGATACGCAGTATTTT. Translation: CASSESTSGATYTDTQYF.

The chain couples TRBV10-1 to TRBJ2-3, with TRBD2 identical over 7 bases. V was clipped by 3 bases and J by 5 bases; unmatched bases: 8. From germline, CDR1 is WNHNN and CDR2 SYGVQD (reference sequence). The CDR3 is 15 residues long. Here the CDR3 reads CASSDGGGKEDTQYF. The CDR3 DNA reads as TGCGCCAGCAGTGATGGGGGAGGGAAGGAAGATACGCAGTATTTT.

The chain combines TRBV5-1 with TRBJ2-3; D may match TRBD1 or TRBD2 (6 bases each). This CDR3 spans 14 amino acids. V was trimmed by 4 bases and J by 5 bases, leaving 14 bases between them. Germline CDR1 and CDR2: SGHRS and YFSETQ. CDR3 protein: CASSHRDGGDTQYF. CDR3 DNA sequence: TGCGCCAGCAGCCACAGGGACGGGGGAGATACGCAGTATTTT. Drawing the rest from reference TRBV5-1 and TRBJ2-3, the complete variable domain is KAGVTQTPRYLIKTRGQQVTLSCSPISGHRSVSWYQQTPGQGLQFLFEYFSETQRNKGNFPGRFSGRQFSNSRSEMNVSTLELGDSALYLCASSHRDGGDTQYFGPGTRLTVL.

The chain joins TRBV25-1 to TRBJ2-3; D not certain. CDR3 length: 13 residues. Germline V lookup: CDR1 MGHDK, CDR2 SYGVNS. The V end lost 4 bases, the J end lost 7 bases, and 12 bases lay between the germline ends. The CDR3 coding sequence is TGTGCCAGCAGTGGGGGATTGAGAAATACGCAGTATTTT. It codes for CASSGGLRNTQYF.

The CDR3 DNA sequence: TGCGCCAGCAGCCACGCTAGCGGGGAAAGCTCCTACGAGCAGTACTTC. Translation: CASSHASGESSYEQYF. This chain uses TRBV4-1 with TRBJ2-7; 9 bases are a match to TRBD2. V lost 3 bases to trimming and J lost 0 bases; unmatched junction nucleotides: 6. CDR1 and CDR2 from the germline V gene are MGHRA and YSYEKL. The CDR3 covers 16 residues.

The rearrangement joins TRBV9 to TRBJ1-2; 9 positions agree with TRBD1. After removal of 0 bases from V and 1 base from J, the junction contained 4 bases not matched to a gene. The CDR3 totals 16 residues. Germline assignment: CDR1 SGDLS and CDR2 YYNGEE. The CDR3 nucleotides read TGTGCCAGCAGCGTAGCTCCGACAGGGGGTAACTATGGCTACACCTTC. Translation gives CASSVAPTGGNYGYTF.

The rearrangement joins TRBV6-6 to TRBJ1-1; TRBD1 is a possible D gene (5 bases). The CDR3 consists of 16 residues. Per the germline V gene, CDR1 is MNHNY and CDR2 is SVGAGI (reference sequence). V shed 5 bases and J shed 3 bases, with 19 bases lying between them. CDR3 in DNA: TGTGCCAGCAGTCTACCCCCGTCAGGGAAGGACACTGAAGCTTTCTTT. It yields the protein CASSLPPSGKDTEAFF.

This clone was picked up one time. CDR3 sequence reads: CASSLEPMTSRTYNEQFF. Here the CDR3 DNA reads TGTGCCAGCAGCTTAGAACCCATGACTAGCAGAACTTACAATGAGCAGTTCTTC. J is TRBJ2-1 and V is TRBV7-6, with TRBD2 matching over 7 bases. The V and J ends lost 1 base and 4 bases, in that order; junction bases with no gene match: 13. CDR1 is SGHVS, CDR2 FNYEAQ, per germline. The CDR3 sequence is 18 residues long.

This chain links TRBV10-1 with TRBJ2-2; a possible D gene is TRBD1 (6 bases). The germline gives CDR1 WNHNN, CDR2 SYGVQD (reference sequence). V was pared by 3 bases and J by 6 bases, with 8 bases between. The CDR3 contains 13 residues. CDR3 DNA sequence: TGCGCCAGCAGTGAAACAGGGTCCGGGGAGCTGTTTTTT. The encoded protein is CASSETGSGELFF.

This chain joins TRBV13 and TRBJ2-1; D is possibly TRBD1 (6 bases). Trimming stripped 2 bases from V and 0 bases from J, with 11 bases between. The CDR3 extends over 16 amino acids. From germline, CDR1 is PRHDT and CDR2 FYEKMQ (reference sequence). The CDR3 here is CASSLQGMGSYNEQFF. The CDR3 DNA is TGTGCCAGCAGCTTACAGGGGATGGGCTCCTACAATGAGCAGTTCTTC.